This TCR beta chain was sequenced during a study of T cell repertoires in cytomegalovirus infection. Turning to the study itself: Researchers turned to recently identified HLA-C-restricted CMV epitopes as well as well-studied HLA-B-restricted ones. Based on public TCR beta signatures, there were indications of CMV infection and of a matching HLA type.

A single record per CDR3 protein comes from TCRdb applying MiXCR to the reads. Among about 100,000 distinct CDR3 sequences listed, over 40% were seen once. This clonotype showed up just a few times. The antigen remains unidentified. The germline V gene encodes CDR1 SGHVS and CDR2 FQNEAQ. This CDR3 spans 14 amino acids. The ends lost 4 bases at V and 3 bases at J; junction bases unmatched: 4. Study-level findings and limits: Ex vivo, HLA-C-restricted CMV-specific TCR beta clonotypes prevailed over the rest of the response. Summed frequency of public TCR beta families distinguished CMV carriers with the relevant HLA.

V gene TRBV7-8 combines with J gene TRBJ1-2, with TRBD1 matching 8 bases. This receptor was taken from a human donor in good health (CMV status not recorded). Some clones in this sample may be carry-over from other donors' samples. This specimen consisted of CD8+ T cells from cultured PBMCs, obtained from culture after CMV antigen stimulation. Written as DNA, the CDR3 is TGTGCCAGCAGCTCCGCAGGGGGCGACTATGGCTACACCTTC. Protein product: CASSSAGGDYGYTF.